These T cell receptor beta chains were read from a single sample in a study of cytomegalovirus exposure and HLA in healthy donors. Sequencing was performed with immunoSEQ multiplex PCR; in TCRdb, only in-frame clones are kept and a portion is missing. The sample carries about 150,000 clones, 55% to 75% recorded once. Sequenced material: PBMCs. All receptors come from a man between 45 and 60 years old in good health and CMV-seropositive. CDR3s include the opening cysteine and the closing phenylalanine or tryptophan. A D gene is named only where the DNA matches it firmly.

v_call	d_call	cdr3_aa
TRBV7-6	NA	CASSPQYNEQFF
TRBV19	NA	CASTLTWSSYNEQFF
TRBV25-1	TRBD2	CASSAPRLAVNTGELFF
TRBV6-1	NA	CASRSGEGNSPLHF
TRBV5-1	NA	CASSFSGFYEQYF
TRBV7-9	TRBD1	CASSSQGQGAVEAFF
TRBV5-1	TRBD2	CASSLGGGSYNEQFF
TRBV25-1	NA	CASSEAGFGQPQHF
TRBV11-2	TRBD2	CASSGTSVSNEQFF
TRBV6-6	NA	CAGTARGTGELFF
TRBV6-5	NA	CASSVNRDGNTQYF
TRBV5-1	TRBD2	CASSLAGERYNEQFF
TRBV6-1	NA	CASTLRGGSDGYTF
TRBV7-9	TRBD1	CASSLPGTGSTDTQYF
TRBV4-1	TRBD1	CASSLSWTGRNEQFF
TRBV5-1	TRBD2	CASSSGTSATDTQYF
TRBV15	TRBD1	CATSTYRGGHNEQFF
TRBV6-5	NA	CASSYYVGVYEQYF
TRBV14	TRBD1	CASSPTIRGAGYTF
TRBV18	TRBD1	CASSPIGQGSTQPQHF
TRBV28	TRBD2	CASRPGLAGVEQYF
TRBV7-9	NA	CASSLDVGQRNSPLHF
TRBV7-9	TRBD1	CASSWGQRGFTEAFF
TRBV7-2	TRBD2	CASIYLEGGGLQETQYF
TRBV7-2	NA	CASSLARNGNTIYF
TRBV7-9	TRBD1	CASSLGQGAGGNTEAFF
TRBV19	NA	CASSIAESGKETQYF
TRBV11-2	NA	CASSSGPNTEAFF
TRBV5-1	NA	CASSLDRAYNEQFF
TRBV14	TRBD1	CASSLITGGNVDYGYTF